This T cell receptor (beta chain) was recorded in a study of T-cell memory formation after mild COVID-19. Across the study: There were largely donor-specific TCR clusters. The study's findings and limits: Memory sampled before infection contained some responding clones, suggesting cross-reactive memory joined.

In this sample, this clonotype turned up many times. Its cognate antigen is unknown. The authors produced TCR alpha and TCR beta cDNA libraries with sample barcodes and UMIs by 5'RACE using constant-segment primers. A single record per CDR3 protein comes from TCRdb applying MiXCR to the 5' RACE reads. The data hold 300,000 to 400,000 distinct CDR3 sequences, with 10% to 15% observed a single time. CDR1 is SGHDT, CDR2 YYEEEE, per germline. The CDR3 totals 13 residues. Trimming stripped 4 bases from V and 5 bases from J, with 12 bases between. This receptor was obtained from a man between 18 and 29 years old who had mild COVID-19 (a few samples of this study predate the infection). Cell type and time point are not known. Sequencing used PBMCs or a T cell subset sorted from them (not recorded which). The V and J genes are TRBV5-6 and TRBJ1-1, with D uncertain. CDR3 in amino acids: CASSEGRGTEAFF. DNA of the CDR3: TGTGCCAGCAGCGAAGGGAGAGGAACTGAAGCTTTCTTT.